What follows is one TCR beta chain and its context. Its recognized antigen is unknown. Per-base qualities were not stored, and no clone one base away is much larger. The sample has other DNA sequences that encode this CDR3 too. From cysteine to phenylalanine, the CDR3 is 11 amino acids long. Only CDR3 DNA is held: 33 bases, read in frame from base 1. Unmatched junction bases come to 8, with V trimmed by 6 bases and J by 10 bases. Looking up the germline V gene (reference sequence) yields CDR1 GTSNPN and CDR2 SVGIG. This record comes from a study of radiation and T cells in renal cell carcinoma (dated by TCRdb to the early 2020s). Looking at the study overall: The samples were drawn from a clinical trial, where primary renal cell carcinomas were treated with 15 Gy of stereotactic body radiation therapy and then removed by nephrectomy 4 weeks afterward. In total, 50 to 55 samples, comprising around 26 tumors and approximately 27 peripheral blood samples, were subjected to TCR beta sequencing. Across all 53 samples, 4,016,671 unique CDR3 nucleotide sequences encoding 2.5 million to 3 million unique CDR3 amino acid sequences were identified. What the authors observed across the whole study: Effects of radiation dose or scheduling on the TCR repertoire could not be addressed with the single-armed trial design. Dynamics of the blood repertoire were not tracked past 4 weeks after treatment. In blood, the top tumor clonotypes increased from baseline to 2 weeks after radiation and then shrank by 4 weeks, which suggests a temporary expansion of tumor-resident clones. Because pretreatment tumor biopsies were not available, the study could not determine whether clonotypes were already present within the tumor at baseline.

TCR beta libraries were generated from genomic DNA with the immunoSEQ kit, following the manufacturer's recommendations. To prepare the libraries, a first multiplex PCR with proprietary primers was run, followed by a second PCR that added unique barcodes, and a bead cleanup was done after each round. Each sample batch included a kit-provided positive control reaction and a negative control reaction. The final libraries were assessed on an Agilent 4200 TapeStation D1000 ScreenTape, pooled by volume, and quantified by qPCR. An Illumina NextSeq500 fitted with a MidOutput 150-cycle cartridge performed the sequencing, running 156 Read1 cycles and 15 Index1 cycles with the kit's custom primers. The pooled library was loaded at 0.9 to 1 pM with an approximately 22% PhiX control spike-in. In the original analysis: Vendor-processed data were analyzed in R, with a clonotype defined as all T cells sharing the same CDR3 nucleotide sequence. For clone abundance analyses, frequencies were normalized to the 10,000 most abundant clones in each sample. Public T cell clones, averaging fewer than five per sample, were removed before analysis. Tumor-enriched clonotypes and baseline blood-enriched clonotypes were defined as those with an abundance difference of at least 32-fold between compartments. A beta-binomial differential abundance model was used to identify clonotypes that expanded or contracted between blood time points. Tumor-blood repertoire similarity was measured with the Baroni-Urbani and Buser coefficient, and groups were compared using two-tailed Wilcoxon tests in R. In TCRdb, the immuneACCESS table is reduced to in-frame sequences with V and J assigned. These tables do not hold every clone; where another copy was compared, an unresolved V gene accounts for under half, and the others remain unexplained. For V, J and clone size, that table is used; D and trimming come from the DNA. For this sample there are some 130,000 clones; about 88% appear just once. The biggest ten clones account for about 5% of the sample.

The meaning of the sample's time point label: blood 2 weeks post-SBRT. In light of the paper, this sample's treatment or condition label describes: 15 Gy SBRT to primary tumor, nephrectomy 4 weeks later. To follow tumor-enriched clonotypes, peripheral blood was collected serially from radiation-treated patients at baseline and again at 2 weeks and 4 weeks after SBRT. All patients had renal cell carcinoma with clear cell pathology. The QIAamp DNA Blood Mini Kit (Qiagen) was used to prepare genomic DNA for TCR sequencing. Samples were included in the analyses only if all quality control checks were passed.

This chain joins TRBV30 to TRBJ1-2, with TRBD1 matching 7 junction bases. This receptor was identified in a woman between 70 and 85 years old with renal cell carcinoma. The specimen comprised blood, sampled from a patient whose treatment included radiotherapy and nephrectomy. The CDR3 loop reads CACSTGPAYTF. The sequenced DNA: TGTGCCTGCTCGACAGGGCCGGCCTACACCTTC.